This is a list of T cell receptor beta chains from one sample in a study of blood T cell repertoires in COVID-19. The protocol was immunoSEQ multiplex PCR, while the TCRdb copy is restricted to in-frame clones and leaves out a portion. The sample yields a few hundred thousand clones, roughly 86% seen once. The sample comprised PBMCs or T cells enriched from blood (not recorded which). The origin of the receptors is a man between 40 and 49 years old in a cohort exposed to, infected with or recovered from COVID-19 (not recorded which). The CDR3 runs from the conserved cysteine through the conserved F or W. Each record gives: clone size, V gene, J gene, D gene, CDR3 DNA, CDR3 protein. A D gene is named only where the DNA matches it firmly. Only some rows state a clone size, as once, few, many or a class for expanded clones.

abundance: NA; v_gene: TRBV2; j_gene: TRBJ1-2; d_gene: NA; CDR3nt: TGTGCCAGCAGTCGGGGAGTTGGCGGCTACACCTTC; CDR3aa: CASSRGVGGYTF
abundance: NA; v_gene: TRBV18; j_gene: TRBJ2-1; d_gene: NA; CDR3nt: TGTGCCAGCTCATTTAGTAATGAGCAGTTCTTC; CDR3aa: CASSFSNEQFF
abundance: NA; v_gene: TRBV11-3; j_gene: TRBJ2-3; d_gene: TRBD2; CDR3nt: TGTGCCAGCAGCCAGGGACTAGCGGGAGGACGCACAGATACGCAGTATTTT; CDR3aa: CASSQGLAGGRTDTQYF
abundance: NA; v_gene: TRBV5-6; j_gene: TRBJ2-7; d_gene: TRBD2; CDR3nt: TGTGCCAGCAGCACGGGACTAGCGGGAGCAGAGCAGTACTTC; CDR3aa: CASSTGLAGAEQYF
abundance: NA; v_gene: TRBV5-1; j_gene: TRBJ1-2; d_gene: NA; CDR3nt: TGCGCCAGCAGCTTCAGGACAAACTATGGCTACACCTTC; CDR3aa: CASSFRTNYGYTF
abundance: NA; v_gene: TRBV3-1/TRBV3-2; j_gene: TRBJ2-1; d_gene: TRBD2; CDR3nt: TGTGCCAGCAGCCAGACTAGCGGGAGGATTCGGAATGAGCAGTTCTTC; CDR3aa: CASSQTSGRIRNEQFF
abundance: NA; v_gene: TRBV28; j_gene: TRBJ2-1; d_gene: NA; CDR3nt: TGTGCCAGCGTACAGGGTTTACAAATGAATGAGCAGTTCTTC; CDR3aa: CASVQGLQMNEQFF
abundance: NA; v_gene: TRBV5-8; j_gene: TRBJ1-6; d_gene: TRBD1; CDR3nt: TGTGCCAGCAGGGGACAGGGTGGTTCACCCCTCCACTTT; CDR3aa: CASRGQGGSPLHF
abundance: NA; v_gene: TRBV10-3; j_gene: TRBJ1-3; d_gene: NA; CDR3nt: TGTGCCATCAGCCAGGGGCTATTGGGAAACACCATATATTTT; CDR3aa: CAISQGLLGNTIYF
abundance: NA; v_gene: TRBV6-5; j_gene: TRBJ1-1; d_gene: TRBD1; CDR3nt: TGTGCCAGCAGTAAAAGGGACAGGGCGAACACTGAAGCTTTCTTT; CDR3aa: CASSKRDRANTEAFF
abundance: NA; v_gene: TRBV27; j_gene: TRBJ2-7; d_gene: NA; CDR3nt: TGTGCCAGCAGTAGACCGGGACAACCCTCCTACGAGCAGTACTTC; CDR3aa: CASSRPGQPSYEQYF
abundance: NA; v_gene: TRBV19; j_gene: TRBJ2-5; d_gene: NA; CDR3nt: TGTGCCAGTAGTTCCCGAAGCCTAGGGGCGGAGACCCAGTACTTC; CDR3aa: CASSSRSLGAETQYF
abundance: NA; v_gene: TRBV6-1; j_gene: TRBJ1-3; d_gene: NA; CDR3nt: TGTGCCAGCAGTGAAACAGGGAACTCTGGAAACACCATATATTTT; CDR3aa: CASSETGNSGNTIYF
abundance: NA; v_gene: TRBV6-1; j_gene: TRBJ1-1; d_gene: NA; CDR3nt: TGTGCCAGCAGTGAACTCAGGAACACTGAAGCTTTCTTT; CDR3aa: CASSELRNTEAFF
abundance: NA; v_gene: TRBV18; j_gene: TRBJ1-6; d_gene: NA; CDR3nt: TGTGCCAGCTCATTAAACAACAGGGTTTCACCCCTCCACTTT; CDR3aa: CASSLNNRVSPLHF
abundance: NA; v_gene: TRBV28; j_gene: TRBJ1-3; d_gene: NA; CDR3nt: TGTGCCAGCAGTACCGGGACATTGATTGGAAACACCATATATTTT; CDR3aa: CASSTGTLIGNTIYF
abundance: NA; v_gene: TRBV6-5; j_gene: TRBJ2-7; d_gene: TRBD2; CDR3nt: TGTGCCAGCAGTTACTCCGGGACTAGCGTTGGCGAGCAGTACTTC; CDR3aa: CASSYSGTSVGEQYF
abundance: NA; v_gene: TRBV30; j_gene: TRBJ1-6; d_gene: TRBD1; CDR3nt: TGTGCCTGGGGGGACAGCTATAATTCACCCCTCCACTTT; CDR3aa: CAWGDSYNSPLHF
abundance: NA; v_gene: TRBV19; j_gene: TRBJ1-5; d_gene: NA; CDR3nt: TGTGCCAGTAGTACCTTTTCAACGGGACATATCAATCAGCCCCAGCATTTT; CDR3aa: CASSTFSTGHINQPQHF
abundance: NA; v_gene: TRBV30; j_gene: TRBJ2-7; d_gene: NA; CDR3nt: TGTGCCTGGAGTGTCGGGGTAGGTGACTACGAGCAGTACTTC; CDR3aa: CAWSVGVGDYEQYF
abundance: NA; v_gene: TRBV7-2; j_gene: TRBJ2-5; d_gene: NA; CDR3nt: TGTGCCAGCAGCCCACGGAGGGGGCTAAACTATAACAACTTC; CDR3aa: CASSPRRGLNYNNF
abundance: NA; v_gene: TRBV28; j_gene: TRBJ2-2; d_gene: NA; CDR3nt: TGTGCCAGCAGCCCTGGGCTAGGACAGAAAACCGGGGAGCTGTTTTTT; CDR3aa: CASSPGLGQKTGELFF
abundance: NA; v_gene: TRBV2; j_gene: TRBJ1-5; d_gene: NA; CDR3nt: TGTGCCAGCATCCGGGACAACAATCAGCCCCAGCATTTT; CDR3aa: CASIRDNNQPQHF
abundance: NA; v_gene: TRBV3-1/TRBV3-2; j_gene: TRBJ2-3; d_gene: NA; CDR3nt: TGTGCCAGCAGCCAATCGGGGTTGACAGATACGCAGTATTTT; CDR3aa: CASSQSGLTDTQYF
abundance: NA; v_gene: TRBV5-1; j_gene: TRBJ1-5; d_gene: TRBD1; CDR3nt: TGCGCCAGCAGCTTGGGGGGACAGGGCGAACAGCCCCAGCATTTT; CDR3aa: CASSLGGQGEQPQHF
abundance: NA; v_gene: TRBV24-1; j_gene: TRBJ1-5; d_gene: NA; CDR3nt: TGTGCCACCAGTGACGGACGCGGGCGTCTTAGCAATCAGCCCCAGCATTTT; CDR3aa: CATSDGRGRLSNQPQHF
abundance: NA; v_gene: TRBV5-1; j_gene: TRBJ2-3; d_gene: TRBD1; CDR3nt: TGCGCCAGCAGCGCCGGACAGGGCAGCACAGATACGCAGTATTTT; CDR3aa: CASSAGQGSTDTQYF
abundance: NA; v_gene: TRBV2; j_gene: TRBJ2-5; d_gene: NA; CDR3nt: TGTGCCAGCAGTGAAAGAGCGGAGGGGTCGAAGACCCAGTACTTC; CDR3aa: CASSERAEGSKTQYF
abundance: NA; v_gene: TRBV7-9; j_gene: TRBJ2-3; d_gene: NA; CDR3nt: TGTGCCAGCAGCTTCCGCGGGAGCACAGATACGCAGTATTTT; CDR3aa: CASSFRGSTDTQYF
abundance: NA; v_gene: TRBV27; j_gene: TRBJ2-7; d_gene: TRBD2; CDR3nt: TGTGCCAGCAGGAGGACTAGCGGGAACTACGAGCAGTACTTC; CDR3aa: CASRRTSGNYEQYF
abundance: NA; v_gene: TRBV6-2/TRBV6-3; j_gene: TRBJ2-1; d_gene: TRBD2; CDR3nt: TGTGCCAGCAGCCCCTGGCGGGGGATGAATGAGCAGTTCTTC; CDR3aa: CASSPWRGMNEQFF
abundance: NA; v_gene: TRBV5-1; j_gene: TRBJ2-3; d_gene: TRBD2; CDR3nt: TGCGCCAGCAGCTGGGACTACACGCAGTATTTT; CDR3aa: CASSWDYTQYF
abundance: NA; v_gene: TRBV30; j_gene: TRBJ2-3; d_gene: TRBD2; CDR3nt: TGTGCCTGGAGTGTGACTAGCGGGAGGACAGATACGCAGTATTTT; CDR3aa: CAWSVTSGRTDTQYF
abundance: once; v_gene: TRBV28; j_gene: TRBJ2-7; d_gene: NA; CDR3nt: TGTGCCAGCATCGCCAACAGGGCCCACGAGCAGTACTTC; CDR3aa: CASIANRAHEQYF
abundance: NA; v_gene: TRBV5-6; j_gene: TRBJ1-1; d_gene: NA; CDR3nt: TGTGCCAGCAGTCGTATCGACAAGAACACTGAAGCTTTCTTT; CDR3aa: CASSRIDKNTEAFF
abundance: NA; v_gene: TRBV19; j_gene: TRBJ2-1; d_gene: NA; CDR3nt: TGTGCCAGTAGTCCCATGGACAGTGTAAATGAGCAGTTCTTC; CDR3aa: CASSPMDSVNEQFF
abundance: NA; v_gene: TRBV2; j_gene: TRBJ1-1; d_gene: TRBD1; CDR3nt: TGTGCCAGCACCAGAGACAGGGTGGCTTTCTTT; CDR3aa: CASTRDRVAFF
abundance: NA; v_gene: TRBV19; j_gene: TRBJ2-6; d_gene: NA; CDR3nt: TGTGCCAGTAGTATCATCCCTGCCACAGGGTCCGGGGCCAACGTCCTGACTTTC; CDR3aa: CASSIIPATGSGANVLTF
abundance: once; v_gene: TRBV12-1; j_gene: TRBJ2-5; d_gene: NA; CDR3nt: TGTGCCAGCAGCTTTGGTGGAGGGCAAGAGACCCAGTACTTC; CDR3aa: CASSFGGGQETQYF
abundance: NA; v_gene: TRBV21-1; j_gene: TRBJ2-3; d_gene: NA; CDR3nt: TGTGCCAGCACCCTCTCTTCCACAGATACGCAGTATTTT; CDR3aa: CASTLSSTDTQYF
abundance: NA; v_gene: TRBV5-1; j_gene: TRBJ1-1; d_gene: NA; CDR3nt: TGCGCCAGCAGAATCGGCGGCAACACTGAAGCTTTCTTT; CDR3aa: CASRIGGNTEAFF
abundance: NA; v_gene: TRBV7-6; j_gene: TRBJ1-5; d_gene: TRBD1; CDR3nt: TGTGCCAGCAGCCAGGACAGGGGCAATCAGCCCCAGCATTTT; CDR3aa: CASSQDRGNQPQHF
abundance: NA; v_gene: TRBV5-1; j_gene: TRBJ1-5; d_gene: NA; CDR3nt: TGCGCCAGCAGCCCCGGGACGGGGGATCAGCCCCAGCATTTT; CDR3aa: CASSPGTGDQPQHF
abundance: NA; v_gene: TRBV29-1; j_gene: TRBJ2-7; d_gene: TRBD1; CDR3nt: TGCAGCGTTGAAAGCCGGGACAGGGTATACGAGCAGTACTTC; CDR3aa: CSVESRDRVYEQYF
abundance: NA; v_gene: TRBV2; j_gene: TRBJ2-7; d_gene: TRBD1; CDR3nt: TGTGCCAGCACGGTGCTGGGGGACAGGGACAACGAGCAGTACTTC; CDR3aa: CASTVLGDRDNEQYF
abundance: NA; v_gene: TRBV5-1; j_gene: TRBJ2-3; d_gene: TRBD1; CDR3nt: TGCGCCAGCAGACCACAGGGGGAGAGTTCCGATACGCAGTATTTT; CDR3aa: CASRPQGESSDTQYF
abundance: NA; v_gene: TRBV7-3; j_gene: TRBJ2-3; d_gene: TRBD2; CDR3nt: TGTGCCAGCAGCGCCGCTAGCGGGAGAGGAACAGATACGCAGTATTTT; CDR3aa: CASSAASGRGTDTQYF
abundance: NA; v_gene: TRBV7-9; j_gene: TRBJ1-2; d_gene: NA; CDR3nt: TGTGCCAGCAGTTATCAGGGAAGTGGCTACACCTTC; CDR3aa: CASSYQGSGYTF
abundance: NA; v_gene: TRBV11-1; j_gene: TRBJ2-7; d_gene: NA; CDR3nt: TGTGCCAGCAGCTTAAGACCGACTAGGATTTCAGGCGAGCAGTACTTC; CDR3aa: CASSLRPTRISGEQYF
abundance: NA; v_gene: TRBV29-1; j_gene: TRBJ2-7; d_gene: TRBD1; CDR3nt: TGCAGCGTCCGGACAGGCTACGAGCAGTACTTC; CDR3aa: CSVRTGYEQYF
abundance: once; v_gene: TRBV19; j_gene: TRBJ2-7; d_gene: NA; CDR3nt: TGTGCCAGTAGTAGCGGGGACGCGCGCTCCTACGAGCAGTACTTC; CDR3aa: CASSSGDARSYEQYF
abundance: once; v_gene: TRBV7-9; j_gene: TRBJ2-4; d_gene: NA; CDR3nt: TGTGCCAGCAGCTTACAGGGGTCAGCCAAAAACATTCAGTACTTC; CDR3aa: CASSLQGSAKNIQYF
abundance: NA; v_gene: TRBV28; j_gene: TRBJ2-1; d_gene: TRBD2; CDR3nt: TGTGCCAGCAAAAGTGGGGCTAGCGGGTCTCGGGAGCAGTTCTTC; CDR3aa: CASKSGASGSREQFF
abundance: NA; v_gene: TRBV5-1; j_gene: TRBJ2-1; d_gene: TRBD1; CDR3nt: TGCGCCAGCAGCTTTAGGACAGGGGGCGATGAGCAGTTCTTC; CDR3aa: CASSFRTGGDEQFF
abundance: NA; v_gene: TRBV6-5; j_gene: TRBJ2-3; d_gene: NA; CDR3nt: TGTGCCAGCAGATTACGGGATTCAGATACGCAGTATTTT; CDR3aa: CASRLRDSDTQYF